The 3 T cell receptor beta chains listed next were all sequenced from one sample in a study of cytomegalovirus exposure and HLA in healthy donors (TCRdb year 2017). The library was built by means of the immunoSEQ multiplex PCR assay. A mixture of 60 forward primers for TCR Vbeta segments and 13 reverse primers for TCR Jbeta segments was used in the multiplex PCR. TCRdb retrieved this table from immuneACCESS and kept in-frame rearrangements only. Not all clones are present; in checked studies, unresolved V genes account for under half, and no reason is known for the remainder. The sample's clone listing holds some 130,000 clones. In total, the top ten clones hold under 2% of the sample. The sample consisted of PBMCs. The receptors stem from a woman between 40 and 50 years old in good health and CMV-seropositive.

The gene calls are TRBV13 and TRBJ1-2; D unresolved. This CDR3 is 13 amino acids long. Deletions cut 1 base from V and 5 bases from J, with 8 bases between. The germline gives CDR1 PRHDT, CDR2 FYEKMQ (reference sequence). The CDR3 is CASSLATEYGYTF. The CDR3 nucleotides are TGTGCCAGCAGCTTAGCGACTGAGTATGGCTACACCTTC.

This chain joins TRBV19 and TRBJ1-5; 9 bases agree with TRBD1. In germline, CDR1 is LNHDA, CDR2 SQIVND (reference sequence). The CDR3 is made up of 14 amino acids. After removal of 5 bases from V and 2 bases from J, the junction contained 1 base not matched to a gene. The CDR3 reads CASSRDRGNQPQHF. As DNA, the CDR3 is TGTGCCAGTAGTCGGGACAGGGGCAATCAGCCCCAGCATTTT.

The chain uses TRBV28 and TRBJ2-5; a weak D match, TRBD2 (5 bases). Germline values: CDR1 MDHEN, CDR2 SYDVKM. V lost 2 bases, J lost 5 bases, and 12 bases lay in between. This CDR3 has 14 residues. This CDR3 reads CASSLGGLPETQYF. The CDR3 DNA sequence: TGTGCCAGCAGTTTAGGAGGTCTGCCGGAGACCCAGTACTTC.